This T cell receptor beta chain was retrieved from a study of OX40 agonist ivuxolimab in advanced cancers. Across the whole study: In this trial design, patients received ivuxolimab intravenously at 0.01 to 10 mg/kg every 2 weeks. Dose-escalation patients had hepatocellular carcinoma, melanoma, renal cell or head and neck cancer.

Sequencing used immunoSEQ multiplex PCR; TCRdb keeps in-frame clones, though not all of them. The sample records about 96,000 clones, roughly 80% being singletons. This CDR3 is 15 amino acids long. V was clipped by 6 bases and J by 2 bases, with 14 bases between them. Germline-derived CDR1 and CDR2 are LNHDA and SQIVND (reference sequence). The starting material was CD4+ or CD8+ T cells sorted from blood, obtained in a trial of the OX40 agonist ivuxolimab. V usage is TRBV19 and J usage is TRBJ2-1, with D possibly being TRBD1 or TRBD2 (5 bases each). This TCR derives from an adult with an advanced solid tumor such as melanoma, head and neck, liver or kidney cancer. The CDR3 region has the DNA TGTGCCAGTAGCAATACAGGACTCACCTACAATGAGCAGTTCTTC. Translated: CASSNTGLTYNEQFF.